The clone carrying this T cell receptor beta chain was seen at least ten times. Its antigen is currently unknown. Amplified material comprised TCR beta CDR3 regions derived from RNA transcripts. HTBI primers were used in a first-round RT-PCR, which preceded a second-round multiplex PCR. TCRdb processed the multiplex PCR reads anew with MiXCR; each CDR3 protein has one entry. The sample holds hundreds of thousands of distinct CDR3 sequences, 22% seen once. Trimming stripped 5 bases from V and 6 bases from J, with 16 bases between. This CDR3 spans 13 amino acids. Germline values: CDR1 DFQATT, CDR2 SNEGSKA (reference sequence). This sample was taken from a study of Graves' ophthalmopathy and Graves' hyperthyroidism. Regarding the study as a whole: Blood contained most expanded thyroid clonotypes exceeding 0.001 frequency.

The sample was peripheral blood. The J gene is TRBJ2-5, the V gene TRBV20-1; D might be TRBD1 or TRBD2, each matching 6 bases. The clonotype originates from a woman under 30 with stable Graves' hyperthyroidism. Some clones in this sample may be carry-over from other donors' samples. CDR3 protein: CSAPKGGVKTQYF. CDR3 coding DNA: TGCAGTGCTCCGAAGGGGGGCGTGAAGACCCAGTACTTC.